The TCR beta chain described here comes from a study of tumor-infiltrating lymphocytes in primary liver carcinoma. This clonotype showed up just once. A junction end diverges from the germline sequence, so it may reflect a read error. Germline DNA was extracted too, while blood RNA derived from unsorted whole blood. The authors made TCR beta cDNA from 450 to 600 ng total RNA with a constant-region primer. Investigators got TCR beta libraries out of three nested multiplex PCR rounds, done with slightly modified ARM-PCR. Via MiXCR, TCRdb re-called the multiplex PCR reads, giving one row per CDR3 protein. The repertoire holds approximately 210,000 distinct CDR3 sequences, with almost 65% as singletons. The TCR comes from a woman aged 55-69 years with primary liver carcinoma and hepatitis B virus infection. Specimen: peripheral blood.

The CDR3 here is CASSLAPMTGSGNTIYF. The CDR3 DNA reads TGTGCCAGCAGTTTAGCTCCTATGACGGGCTCTGGAAACACCATATATTTT. The genes are TRBV11-2 and TRBJ1-3; no reliable D call. The germline gives CDR1 SGHAT, CDR2 FQNNGV. The CDR3 runs 17 residues.